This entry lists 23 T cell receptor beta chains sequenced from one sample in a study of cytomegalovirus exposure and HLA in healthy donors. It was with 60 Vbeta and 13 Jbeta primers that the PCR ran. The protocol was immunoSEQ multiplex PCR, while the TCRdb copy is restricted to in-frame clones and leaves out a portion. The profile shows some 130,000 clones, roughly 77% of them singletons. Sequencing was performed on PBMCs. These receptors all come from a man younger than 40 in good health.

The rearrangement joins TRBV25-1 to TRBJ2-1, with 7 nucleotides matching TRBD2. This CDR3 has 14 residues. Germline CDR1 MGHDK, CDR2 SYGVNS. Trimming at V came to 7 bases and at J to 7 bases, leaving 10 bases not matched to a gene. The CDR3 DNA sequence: TGTGCCAGCATGTGGGGAGGGAGTAGGAATGAGCAGTTCTTC. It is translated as CASMWGGSRNEQFF.

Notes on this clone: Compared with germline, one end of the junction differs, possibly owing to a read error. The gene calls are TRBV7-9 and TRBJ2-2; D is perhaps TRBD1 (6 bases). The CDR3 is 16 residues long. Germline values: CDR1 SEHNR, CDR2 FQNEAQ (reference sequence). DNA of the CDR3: TGTTCCAGCAGTTCGCGAGGGGGTAGGAACACCGGGGAGCTGTTTTTT. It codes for CSSSSRGGRNTGELFF.

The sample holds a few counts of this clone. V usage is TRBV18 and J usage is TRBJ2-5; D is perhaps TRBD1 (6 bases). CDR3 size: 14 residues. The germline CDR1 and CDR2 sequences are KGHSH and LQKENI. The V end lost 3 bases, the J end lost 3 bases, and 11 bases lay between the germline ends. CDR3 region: CASSPTGTKETQYF. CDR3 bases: TGTGCCAGCTCACCGACAGGAACCAAAGAGACCCAGTACTTC.

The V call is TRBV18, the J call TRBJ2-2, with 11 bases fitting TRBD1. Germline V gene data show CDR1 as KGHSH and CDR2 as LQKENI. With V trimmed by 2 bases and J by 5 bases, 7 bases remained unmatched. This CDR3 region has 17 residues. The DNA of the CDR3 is TGTGCCAGCTCACCAAGGACAGGGGGCGAGGAAACCGGGGAGCTGTTTTTT. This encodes CASSPRTGGEETGELFF.

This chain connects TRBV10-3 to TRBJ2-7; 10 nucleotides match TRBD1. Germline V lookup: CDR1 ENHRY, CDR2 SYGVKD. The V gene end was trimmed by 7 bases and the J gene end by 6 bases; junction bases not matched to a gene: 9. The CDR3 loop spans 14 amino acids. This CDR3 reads CAIMPGDRGGEQYF. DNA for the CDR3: TGTGCCATCATGCCGGGGGACAGGGGAGGCGAGCAGTACTTC.

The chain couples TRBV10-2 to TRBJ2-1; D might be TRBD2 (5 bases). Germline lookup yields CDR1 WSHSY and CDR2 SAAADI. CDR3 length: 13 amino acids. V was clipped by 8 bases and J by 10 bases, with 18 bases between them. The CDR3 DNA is TGCGCCAGCTACGACTACCCCTCTTGGGAGCAGTTCTTC. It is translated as CASYDYPSWEQFF.

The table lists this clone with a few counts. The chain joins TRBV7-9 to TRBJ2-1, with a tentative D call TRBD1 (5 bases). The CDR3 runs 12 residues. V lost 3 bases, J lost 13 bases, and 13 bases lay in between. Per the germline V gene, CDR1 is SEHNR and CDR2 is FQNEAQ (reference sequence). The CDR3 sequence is CASSFPSGAQFF. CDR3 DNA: TGTGCCAGCAGCTTTCCCTCTGGGGCCCAGTTCTTC.

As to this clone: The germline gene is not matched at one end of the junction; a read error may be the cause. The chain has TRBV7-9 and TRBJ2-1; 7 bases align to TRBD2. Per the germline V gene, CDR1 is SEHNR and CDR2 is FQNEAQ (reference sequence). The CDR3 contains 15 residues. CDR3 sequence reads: CSSTWGRGSYNEQFF. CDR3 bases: TGTTCCAGCACTTGGGGCCGCGGGAGCTACAATGAGCAGTTCTTC.

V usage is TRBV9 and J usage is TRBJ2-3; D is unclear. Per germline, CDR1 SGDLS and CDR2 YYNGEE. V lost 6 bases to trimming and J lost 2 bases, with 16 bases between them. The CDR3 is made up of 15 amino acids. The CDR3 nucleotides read TGTGCCAGCATTTCGAGTCCTCAATTCACAGATACGCAGTATTTT. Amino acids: CASISSPQFTDTQYF.

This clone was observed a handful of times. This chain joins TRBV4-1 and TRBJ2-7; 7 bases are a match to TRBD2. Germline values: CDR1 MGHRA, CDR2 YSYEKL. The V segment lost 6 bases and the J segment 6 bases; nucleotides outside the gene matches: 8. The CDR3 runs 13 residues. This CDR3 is CASRGRATSEQYF. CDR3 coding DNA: TGCGCCAGCAGAGGGAGGGCCACTTCCGAGCAGTACTTC.

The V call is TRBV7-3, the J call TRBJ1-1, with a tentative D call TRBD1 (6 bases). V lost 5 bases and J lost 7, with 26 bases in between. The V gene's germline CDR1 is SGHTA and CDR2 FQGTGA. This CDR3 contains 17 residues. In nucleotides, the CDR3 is TGTGCCAGCAGCCTCTACCGAGGGGGTTCAAGTGGTTATGAAGCTTTCTTT. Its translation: CASSLYRGGSSGYEAFF.

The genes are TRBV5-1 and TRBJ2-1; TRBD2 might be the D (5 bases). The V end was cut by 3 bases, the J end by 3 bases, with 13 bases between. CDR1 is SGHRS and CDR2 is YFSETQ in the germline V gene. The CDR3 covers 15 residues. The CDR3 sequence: CASSSGGGHYNEQFF. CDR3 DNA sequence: TGCGCCAGCAGCTCGGGCGGCGGGCACTACAATGAGCAGTTCTTC.

The CDR3, as DNA: TGTGCCAGCAGCTTAGGGGGGAGGGTGAACACTGAAGCTTTCTTT. It yields the protein CASSLGGRVNTEAFF. The V gene is TRBV11-3, the J gene TRBJ1-1; D possibly corresponds to TRBD1 (5 bases). Germline values: CDR1 SGHNT, CDR2 YENEEA. V lost 1 base and J 0 bases, leaving 9 bases between the germline ends. The CDR3 loop spans 15 amino acids.

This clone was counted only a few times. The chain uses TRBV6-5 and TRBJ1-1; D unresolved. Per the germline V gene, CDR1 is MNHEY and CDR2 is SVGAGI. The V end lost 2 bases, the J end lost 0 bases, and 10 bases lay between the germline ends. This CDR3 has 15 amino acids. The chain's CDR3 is CASSYGERVNTEAFF. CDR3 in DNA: TGTGCCAGCAGTTACGGGGAGAGGGTGAACACTGAAGCTTTCTTT.

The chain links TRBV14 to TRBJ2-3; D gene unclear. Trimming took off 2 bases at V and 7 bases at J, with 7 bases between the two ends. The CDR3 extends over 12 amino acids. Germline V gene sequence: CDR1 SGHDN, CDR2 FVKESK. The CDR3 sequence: CASSQLSYTQYF. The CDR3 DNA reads TGTGCCAGCAGCCAACTTAGCTATACGCAGTATTTT.

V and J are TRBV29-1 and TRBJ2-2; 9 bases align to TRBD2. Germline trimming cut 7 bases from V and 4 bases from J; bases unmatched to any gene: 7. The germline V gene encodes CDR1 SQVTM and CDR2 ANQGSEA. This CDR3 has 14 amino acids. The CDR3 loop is CSASGRPGTGELFF. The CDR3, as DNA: TGCAGCGCAAGCGGGAGGCCTGGCACCGGGGAGCTGTTTTTT.

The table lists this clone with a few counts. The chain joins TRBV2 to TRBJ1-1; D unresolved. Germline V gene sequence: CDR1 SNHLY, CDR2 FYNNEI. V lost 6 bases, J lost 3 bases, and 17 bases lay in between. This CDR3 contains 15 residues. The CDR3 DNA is TGTGCCAGCAGGAGGGCCCCTGGGAGGGACACTGAAGCTTTCTTT. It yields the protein CASRRAPGRDTEAFF.

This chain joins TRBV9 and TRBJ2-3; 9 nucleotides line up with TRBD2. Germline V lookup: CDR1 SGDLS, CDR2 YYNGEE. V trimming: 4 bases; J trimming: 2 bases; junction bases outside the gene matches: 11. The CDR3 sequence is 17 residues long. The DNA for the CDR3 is TGTGCCAGCAGCCGGAAGGTAGCGGGAGTAGACACAGATACGCAGTATTTT. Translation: CASSRKVAGVDTDTQYF.

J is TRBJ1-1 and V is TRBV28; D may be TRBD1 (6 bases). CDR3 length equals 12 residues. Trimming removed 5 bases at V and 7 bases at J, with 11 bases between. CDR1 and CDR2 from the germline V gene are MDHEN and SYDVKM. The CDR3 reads CASSTGQIEAFF. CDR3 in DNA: TGTGCCAGCAGTACCGGACAGATTGAAGCTTTCTTT.

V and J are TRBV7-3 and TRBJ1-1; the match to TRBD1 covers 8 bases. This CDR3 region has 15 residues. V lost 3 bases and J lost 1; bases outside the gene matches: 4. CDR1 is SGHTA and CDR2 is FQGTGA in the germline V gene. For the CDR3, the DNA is TGTGCCAGCAGCTTGGGGACAGGAGCGAACACTGAAGCTTTCTTT. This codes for CASSLGTGANTEAFF. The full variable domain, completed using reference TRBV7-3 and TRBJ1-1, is GAGVSQTPSNKVTEKGKYVELRCDPISGHTALYWYRQSLGQGPEFLIYFQGTGAADDSGLPNDRFFAVRPEGSVSTLKIQRTERGDSAVYLCASSLGTGANTEAFFGQGTRLTVV.

CDR3 bases: TGCAGCGTTGTGGCGGCCAGATCGAACACCGGGGAGCTGTTTTTT. It is translated as CSVVAARSNTGELFF. The gene calls are TRBV29-1 and TRBJ2-2; D is uncertain. Germline-derived CDR1 and CDR2 are SQVTM and ANQGSEA. The V gene lost 4 bases and the J gene lost 0 bases, with 12 bases spanning the gap. The CDR3 contains 15 residues.

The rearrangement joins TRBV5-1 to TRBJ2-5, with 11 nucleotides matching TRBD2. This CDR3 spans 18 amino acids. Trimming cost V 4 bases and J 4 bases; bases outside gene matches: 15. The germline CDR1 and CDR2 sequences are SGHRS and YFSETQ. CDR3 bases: TGCGCCAGCAGCCTGGGGACTAGCGGAACCTTAAGGGGAGAGACCCAGTACTTC. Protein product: CASSLGTSGTLRGETQYF.

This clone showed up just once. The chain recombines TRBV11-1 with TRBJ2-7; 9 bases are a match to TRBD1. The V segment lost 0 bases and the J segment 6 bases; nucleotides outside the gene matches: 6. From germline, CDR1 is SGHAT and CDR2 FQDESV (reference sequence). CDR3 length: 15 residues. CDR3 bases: TGTGCCAGCAGCTTAGCGCGGGGACAGGGACCCGAGCAGTACTTC. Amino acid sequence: CASSLARGQGPEQYF.